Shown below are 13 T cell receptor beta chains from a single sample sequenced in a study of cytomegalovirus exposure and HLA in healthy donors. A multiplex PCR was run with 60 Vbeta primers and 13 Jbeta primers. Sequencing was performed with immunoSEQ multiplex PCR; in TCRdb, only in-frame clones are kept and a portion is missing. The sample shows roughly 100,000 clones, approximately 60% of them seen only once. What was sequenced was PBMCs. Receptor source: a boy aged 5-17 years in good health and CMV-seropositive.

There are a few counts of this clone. As DNA, the CDR3 is TGTGCCAGCAGTCTGGACAGGGGGTCCGGAGAGACCCAGTACTTC. Protein product: CASSLDRGSGETQYF. The J gene is TRBJ2-5, the V gene TRBV2; 10 nucleotides align to TRBD1. Germline V CDR1 and CDR2: SNHLY, FYNNEI. The V segment lost 5 bases and the J segment 4 bases; nucleotides outside the gene matches: 7. CDR3 length: 15 amino acids. The variable domain in full, with the rest retrieved from reference TRBV2 and TRBJ2-5, is EPEVTQTPSHQVTQMGQEVILRCVPISNHLYFYWYRQILGQKVEFLVSFYNNEISEKSEIFDDQFSVERPDGSNFTLKIRSTKLEDSAMYFCASSLDRGSGETQYFGPGTRLLVL.

The CDR3 loop is CAISEGTVPEAFF. The CDR3 DNA is TGTGCCATCAGTGAGGGGACAGTCCCTGAAGCTTTCTTT. V gene TRBV10-3 combines with J gene TRBJ1-1, with 7 bases identical to TRBD1. V trimming: 2 bases; J trimming: 6 bases; junction bases outside the gene matches: 3. The length of the CDR3 is 13 residues. Germline assignment: CDR1 ENHRY and CDR2 SYGVKD.

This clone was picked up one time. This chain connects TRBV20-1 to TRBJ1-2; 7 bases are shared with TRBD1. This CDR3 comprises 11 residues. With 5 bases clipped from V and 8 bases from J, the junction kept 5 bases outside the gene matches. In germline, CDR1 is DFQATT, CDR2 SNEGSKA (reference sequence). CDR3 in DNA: TGCAGTGCTCAGGGGGAAAGGGGCTACACCTTC. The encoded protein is CSAQGERGYTF.

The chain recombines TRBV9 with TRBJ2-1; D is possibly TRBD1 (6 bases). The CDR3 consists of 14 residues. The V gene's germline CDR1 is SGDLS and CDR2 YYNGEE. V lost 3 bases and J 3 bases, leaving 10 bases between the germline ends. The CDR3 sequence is CASSAGQLYNEQFF. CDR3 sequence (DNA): TGTGCCAGCAGCGCCGGACAGCTCTACAATGAGCAGTTCTTC.

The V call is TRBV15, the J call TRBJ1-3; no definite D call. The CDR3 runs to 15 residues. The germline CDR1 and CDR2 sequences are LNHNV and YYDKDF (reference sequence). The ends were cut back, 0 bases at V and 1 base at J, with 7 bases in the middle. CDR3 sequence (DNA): TGTGCCACCAGCAGAGATTTCTTATCTGGAAACACCATATATTTT. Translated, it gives CATSRDFLSGNTIYF.

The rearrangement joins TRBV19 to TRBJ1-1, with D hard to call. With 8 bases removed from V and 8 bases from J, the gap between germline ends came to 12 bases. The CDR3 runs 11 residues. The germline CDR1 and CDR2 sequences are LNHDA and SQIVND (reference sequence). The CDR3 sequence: CASGSGSEAFF. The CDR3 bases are TGTGCCAGTGGGTCCGGGTCCGAAGCTTTCTTT.

The DNA for the CDR3 is TGTGCCAGCAGTTCTCCTCGGGACCGGCGGGGTCTTATTCAAACTGAAGCTTTCTTT. The encoded protein is CASSSPRDRRGLIQTEAFF. The rearrangement links TRBV28 to TRBJ1-1, with D maybe TRBD1 (5 bases). Looked up from germline, CDR1 is MDHEN and CDR2 is SYDVKM. CDR3 size: 19 residues. Trimming removed 4 bases at V and 5 bases at J, with 29 bases between. Together with reference TRBV28 and TRBJ1-1, the CDR3 gives the full variable domain: DVKVTQSSRYLVKRTGEKVFLECVQDMDHENMFWYRQDPGLGLRLIYFSYDVKMKEKGDIPEGYSVSREKKERFSLILESASTNQTSMYLCASSSPRDRRGLIQTEAFFGQGTRLTVV.

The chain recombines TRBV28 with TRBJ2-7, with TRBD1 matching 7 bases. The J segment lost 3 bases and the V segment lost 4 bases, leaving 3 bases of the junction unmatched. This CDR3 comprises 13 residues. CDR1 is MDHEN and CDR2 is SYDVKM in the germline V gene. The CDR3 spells CASSWDRIYEQYF. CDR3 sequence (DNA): TGTGCCAGCAGTTGGGACAGAATCTACGAGCAGTACTTC.

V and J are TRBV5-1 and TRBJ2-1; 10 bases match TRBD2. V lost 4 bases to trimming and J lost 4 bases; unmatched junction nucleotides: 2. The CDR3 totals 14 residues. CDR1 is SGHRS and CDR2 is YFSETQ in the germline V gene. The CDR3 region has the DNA TGCGCCAGCAGCCCGACTAGCGGGTACAATGAGCAGTTCTTC. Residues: CASSPTSGYNEQFF.

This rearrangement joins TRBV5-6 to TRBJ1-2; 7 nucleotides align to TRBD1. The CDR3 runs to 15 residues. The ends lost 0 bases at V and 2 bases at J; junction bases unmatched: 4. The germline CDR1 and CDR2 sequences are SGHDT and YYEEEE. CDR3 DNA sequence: TGTGCCAGCAGCTTGGCCGGGACAGAGAACTATGGCTACACCTTC. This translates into CASSLAGTENYGYTF.

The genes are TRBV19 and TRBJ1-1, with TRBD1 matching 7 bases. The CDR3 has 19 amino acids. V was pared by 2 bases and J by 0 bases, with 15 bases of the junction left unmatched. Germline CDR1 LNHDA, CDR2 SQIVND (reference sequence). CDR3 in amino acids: CASSIRGGTVPSLNTEAFF. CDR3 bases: TGTGCCAGTAGTATAAGAGGAGGGACAGTTCCATCCTTGAACACTGAAGCTTTCTTT.

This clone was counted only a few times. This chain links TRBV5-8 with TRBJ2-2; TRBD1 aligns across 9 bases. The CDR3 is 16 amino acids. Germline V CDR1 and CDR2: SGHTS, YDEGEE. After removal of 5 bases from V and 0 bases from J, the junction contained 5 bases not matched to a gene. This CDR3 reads CASRQGQGPNTGELFF. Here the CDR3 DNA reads TGTGCCAGCAGACAGGGACAGGGCCCGAACACCGGGGAGCTGTTTTTT.

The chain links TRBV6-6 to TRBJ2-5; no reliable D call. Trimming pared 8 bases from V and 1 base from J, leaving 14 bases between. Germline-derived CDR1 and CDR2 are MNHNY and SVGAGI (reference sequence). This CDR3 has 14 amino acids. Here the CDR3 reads CASHPRQVQETQYF. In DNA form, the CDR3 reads TGTGCCAGCCATCCTCGGCAGGTCCAAGAGACCCAGTACTTC.